Listed below are T cell receptor beta chains from one sample, sequenced in a study of technical replicates of blood from a few donors. The protocol was immunoSEQ multiplex PCR, while the TCRdb copy is restricted to in-frame clones and leaves out a portion. The repertoire holds tens of thousands of clones, with about 90% as singletons. Sequencing was carried out using T cells isolated from PBMCs. These receptors all come from a human donor in good health. The CDR3 runs from the conserved cysteine through the conserved F or W. D genes are given only for firm matches. Expanded clones get a size class; other rows say once, few or many, or leave the size out.

>TRBJ2-3|NA|TRBD2|TRBV7-2
TGTGCCAGCAGCTTGGAACTAGCGGGACTCACAGATACGCAGTATTTT
CASSLELAGLTDTQYF
>TRBJ2-5|NA|NA|TRBV7-2
TGTGCCAGCAGCCCGGGTCTCCAAGAGACCCAGTACTTC
CASSPGLQETQYF
>TRBJ2-1|NA|NA|TRBV7-8
TGTGCCAGCAGCTTAGCGGCAAGCGTCAATGAGCAGTTCTTC
CASSLAASVNEQFF
>TRBJ1-3|NA|NA|TRBV5-4
TGTGCCAGCAGCTTAGCGGGGCTCTCTGGAAACACCATATATTTT
CASSLAGLSGNTIYF
>TRBJ2-3|NA|TRBD2|TRBV10-2
TGCGCCAGCAGTGAGGGTAGCGGGAGTTTATTTGGTACGCAGTATTTT
CASSEGSGSLFGTQYF
>TRBJ2-7|once|TRBD2|TRBV9
TGTGCCAGCAGCGCAACTAGCGGGGGCTACGAGCAGTACTTC
CASSATSGGYEQYF
>TRBJ1-5|NA|TRBD1|TRBV5-1
TGCGCCAGCAGCCCGGGGGACAGTAGCAATCAGCCCCAGCATTTT
CASSPGDSSNQPQHF
>TRBJ1-5|NA|NA|TRBV2
TGTGCCAGCACCCGATCCCTACTTCGGGGCAATCAGCCCCAGCATTTT
CASTRSLLRGNQPQHF
>TRBJ1-5|NA|TRBD1|TRBV18
TGTGCCAGCTCACCGGACAGGGGGTTCGATCAGCCCCAGCATTTT
CASSPDRGFDQPQHF
>TRBJ2-3|NA|TRBD1|TRBV7-6
TGTGCCAGCAGCTCCTGGGACAGAGGGAGTGCAGATACGCAGTATTTT
CASSSWDRGSADTQYF
>TRBJ1-1|NA|TRBD1|TRBV19
TGTGCCAGTAGTATTGGGACAGGGCTGGACACTGAAGCTTTCTTT
CASSIGTGLDTEAFF
>TRBJ1-5|NA|NA|TRBV4-1
TGCGCCAGCAGCCAAGAGAGAGGGGGGGCGGGGTACCAGCCCCAGCATTTT
CASSQERGGAGYQPQHF
>TRBJ2-1|once|TRBD1|TRBV27
TGTGCCAGCAGTCCAACCTCGGGACAGGTACTTAATGAGCAGTTCTTC
CASSPTSGQVLNEQFF
>TRBJ1-1|many|TRBD1|TRBV30
TGTGCCTGGAGTACCTCCGGGACAGGGAAGAACACTGAAGCTTTCTTT
CAWSTSGTGKNTEAFF
>TRBJ2-2|NA|TRBD2|TRBV25-1
TGTGCCAGCGGGGGAGGGACTAGCGGGGGGTCTCGTCCCGGGGAGCTGTTTTTT
CASGGGTSGGSRPGELFF
>TRBJ2-3|NA|TRBD2|TRBV19
TGTGCCAGTACGCTTGGGGGCGGGGGGGTCTTAGATACGCAGTATTTT
CASTLGGGGVLDTQYF
>TRBJ2-7|NA|TRBD2|TRBV6-5
TGTGCCAGCAGTTACTCGCCTAGCGGGAGCACCTACGAGCAGTACTTC
CASSYSPSGSTYEQYF
>TRBJ1-5|many|NA|TRBV11-3
TGTGCCAGCAGCTTCAGAGGGGGATATTGTCAGCCCCAGCATTTT
CASSFRGGYCQPQHF
>TRBJ2-3|NA|NA|TRBV4-1
TGCGCCAGCAGGGGGGGGACAACAGAGGGGGATACGCAGTATTTT
CASRGGTTEGDTQYF
>TRBJ2-7|NA|TRBD1|TRBV6-5
TGTGCCAGCAGTTCCCCGAGACAGGGGGCATACGAGCAGTACTTC
CASSSPRQGAYEQYF
>TRBJ2-7|once|TRBD1|TRBV11-2
TGTGCCAGCAGCCATACAGGGGGACGACTCTACGAGCAGTACTTC
CASSHTGGRLYEQYF
>TRBJ1-5|NA|NA|TRBV28
TGTGCCAGCAGTCTAACGCTAATACAGGGAGATCAGCCCCAGCATTTT
CASSLTLIQGDQPQHF
>TRBJ2-3|NA|TRBD2|TRBV27
TGTGCCAGCAGTTCACTAGCGGGTGGCCGCACAGATACGCAGTATTTT
CASSSLAGGRTDTQYF
>TRBJ2-2|NA|TRBD2|TRBV9
TGTGCCAGCAGCGACCATAGCGGGGGGGCCGGAACCGGGGAGCTGTTTTTT
CASSDHSGGAGTGELFF
>TRBJ1-5|NA|TRBD1|TRBV9
TGTGCCAGCAGCGTAGGGGGACAGGGGACTAATCAGCCCCAGCATTTT
CASSVGGQGTNQPQHF
>TRBJ2-3|NA|NA|TRBV5-4
TGTGCCAGCAGCTTGGGGGCCAGGCGGGGCTTGAGCACAGATACGCAGTATTTT
CASSLGARRGLSTDTQYF
>TRBJ2-1|NA|TRBD2|TRBV4-2
TGTGCCAGCAGCCAAGATCTCCTAGCGGGGGCAGGGGAGCAGTTCTTC
CASSQDLLAGAGEQFF